This T cell receptor beta chain was captured in a study of CD8 T cells in ankylosing spondylitis. Study observations and caveats: Disease-associated clones were CD8+ and fairly uncommon in peripheral blood. Blood from ankylosing spondylitis patients appeared to carry a characteristic roughly 8-variant TCR beta motif. It was reported that disease-linked clones were significantly enriched in matched ankylosing spondylitis synovial fluid.

For this clonotype: Its specificity is unknown.

The authors made TCR beta libraries by quantitative 5'-RACE with molecular barcodes. Using its own MiXCR run on the 5' RACE reads, TCRdb lists one record per CDR3 protein. The sample has 750,000 to 850,000 distinct CDR3 sequences; 12% are singletons. Germline lookup yields CDR1 SGHAT and CDR2 FQNNGV. With 5 bases removed from V and 7 bases from J, the gap between germline ends came to 15 bases. The CDR3 runs to 14 residues. This chain connects TRBV11-2 to TRBJ2-1; a possible D gene is TRBD2 (7 bases). The source is a male donor with ankylosing spondylitis. The material sequenced was blood, either unsorted or a sorted T cell fraction (not recorded which). DNA of the CDR3: TGTGCCAGCAGCCGAGGGGGGGCAGCGAATGAGCAGTTCTTC. Its protein product is CASSRGGAANEQFF.